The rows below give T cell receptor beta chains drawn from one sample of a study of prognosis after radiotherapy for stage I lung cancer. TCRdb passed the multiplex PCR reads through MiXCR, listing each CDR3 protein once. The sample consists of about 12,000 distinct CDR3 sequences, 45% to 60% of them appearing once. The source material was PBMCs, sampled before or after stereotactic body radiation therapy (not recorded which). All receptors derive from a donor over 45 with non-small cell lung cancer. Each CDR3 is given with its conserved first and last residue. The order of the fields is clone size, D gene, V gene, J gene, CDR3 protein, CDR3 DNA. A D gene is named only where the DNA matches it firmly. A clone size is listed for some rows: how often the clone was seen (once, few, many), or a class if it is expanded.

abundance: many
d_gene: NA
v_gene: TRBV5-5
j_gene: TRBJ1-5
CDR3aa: CASSQTASNQPQHF
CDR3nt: TGTGCCAGCAGCCAGACAGCAAGCAATCAGCCCCAGCATTTT

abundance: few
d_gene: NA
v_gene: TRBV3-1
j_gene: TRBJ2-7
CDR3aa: CASSQGPGDLYEQYF
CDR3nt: TGTGCCAGCAGCCAGGGACCCGGGGATCTCTACGAGCAGTACTTC

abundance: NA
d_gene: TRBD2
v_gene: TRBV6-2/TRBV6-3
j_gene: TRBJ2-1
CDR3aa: CASSLGVAGVNEQFF
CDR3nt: TGTGCCAGCAGCCTCGGGGTAGCGGGGGTTAATGAGCAGTTCTTC

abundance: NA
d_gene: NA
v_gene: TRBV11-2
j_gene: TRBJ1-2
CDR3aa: CASSLGQRRFLDYGYTF
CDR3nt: TGTGCCAGCAGCCTTGGGCAGCGCAGATTTTTAGACTATGGCTACACCTTC

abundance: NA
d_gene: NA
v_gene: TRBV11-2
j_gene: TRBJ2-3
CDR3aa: CASSLGQSTDTQYF
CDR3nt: TGTGCCAGCAGCCTGGGACAAAGCACAGATACACAGTATTTT

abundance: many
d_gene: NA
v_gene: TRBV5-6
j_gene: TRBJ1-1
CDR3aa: CASSWRRPGVTEAFF
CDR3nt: TGTGCCAGCAGCTGGCGTAGGCCAGGGGTTACTGAAGCTTTCTTT

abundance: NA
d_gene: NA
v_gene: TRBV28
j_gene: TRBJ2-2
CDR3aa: CATKRDSTRELFF
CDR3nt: TGTGCCACGAAGCGTGACAGCACCCGGGAGCTGTTTTTT

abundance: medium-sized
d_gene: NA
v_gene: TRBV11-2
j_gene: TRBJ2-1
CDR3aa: CASSLSAINNEQFF
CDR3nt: TGTGCCAGCAGCTTATCGGCTATCAACAATGAGCAGTTCTTC

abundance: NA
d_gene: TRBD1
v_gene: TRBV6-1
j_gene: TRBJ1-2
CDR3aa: CASSLRQGSGYTF
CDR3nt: TGTGCCAGCAGTCTCCGACAGGGCTCTGGCTACACCTTC

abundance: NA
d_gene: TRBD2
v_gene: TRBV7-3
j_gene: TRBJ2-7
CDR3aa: CASSLGAGSYEQYF
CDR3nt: TGTGCCAGCAGCTTAGGAGCGGGATCCTACGAGCAGTACTTC

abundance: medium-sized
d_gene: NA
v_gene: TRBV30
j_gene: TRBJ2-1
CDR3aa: CAWSPGLGHDEQFF
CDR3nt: TGTGCCTGGAGTCCGGGACTGGGGCACGATGAGCAGTTCTTC

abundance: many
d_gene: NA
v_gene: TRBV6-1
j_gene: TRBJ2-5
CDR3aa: CASSNVREETQYF
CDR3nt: TGTGCCAGCTCAAATGTCAGAGAAGAGACCCAGTACTTC

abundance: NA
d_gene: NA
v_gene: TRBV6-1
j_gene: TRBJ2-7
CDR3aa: CATTGLPYEQYF
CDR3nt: TGTGCCACTACAGGGTTACCCTACGAGCAGTACTTC

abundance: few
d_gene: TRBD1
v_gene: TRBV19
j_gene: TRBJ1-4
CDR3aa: CASSATGPNEKLFF
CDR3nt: TGTGCCAGTAGCGCGACAGGGCCAAATGAAAAACTGTTTTTT

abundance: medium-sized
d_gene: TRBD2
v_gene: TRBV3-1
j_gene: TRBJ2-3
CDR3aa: CASSRLAGEDTQYF
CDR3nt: TGTGCCAGCAGTCGACTAGCGGGAGAAGATACGCAGTATTTT

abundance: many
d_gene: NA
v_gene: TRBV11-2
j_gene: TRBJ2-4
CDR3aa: CASSPEGNIQYF
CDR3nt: TGTGCCAGCAGCCCGGAAGGCAACATTCAGTACTTC

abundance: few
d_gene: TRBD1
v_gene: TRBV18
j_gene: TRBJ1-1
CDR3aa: CASSPTGVRGEAFF
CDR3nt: TGTGCCAGCTCACCGACAGGGGTCAGGGGTGAAGCTTTCTTT

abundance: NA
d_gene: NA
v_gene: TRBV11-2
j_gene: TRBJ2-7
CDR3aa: CASSLGGAGVSYEQYF
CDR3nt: TGTGCCAGCAGCCTGGGCGGGGCAGGCGTCTCCTACGAGCAGTACTTC

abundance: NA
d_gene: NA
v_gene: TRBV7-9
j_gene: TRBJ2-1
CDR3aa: CASSLGVANEQFF
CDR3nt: TGTGCCAGCAGCTTAGGGGTGGCGAATGAGCAGTTCTTC

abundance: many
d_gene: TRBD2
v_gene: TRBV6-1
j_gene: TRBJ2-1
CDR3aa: CASSEASGTGQFF
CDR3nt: TGTGCCAGCAGTGAAGCTAGCGGGACGGGGCAGTTCTTC

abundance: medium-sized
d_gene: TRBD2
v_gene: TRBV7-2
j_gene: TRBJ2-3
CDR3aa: CASSLGTRGDTQYF
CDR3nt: TGTGCCAGCAGCTTAGGGACTAGGGGCGATACGCAGTATTTT

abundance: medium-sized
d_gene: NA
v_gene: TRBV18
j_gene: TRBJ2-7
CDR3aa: CASSPSWGEPTSYEQYF
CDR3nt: TGTGCCAGCTCACCTTCATGGGGGGAACCCACCTCCTACGAGCAGTACTTC

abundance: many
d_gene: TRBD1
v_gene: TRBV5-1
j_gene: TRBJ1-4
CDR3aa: CASSESGTVSTNEKLFF
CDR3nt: TGCGCCAGCAGCGAATCCGGGACAGTATCAACTAATGAAAAACTGTTTTTT

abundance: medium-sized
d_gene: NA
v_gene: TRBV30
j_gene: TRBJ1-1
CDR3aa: CAWSPGWTEAFF
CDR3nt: TGTGCCTGGAGTCCAGGGTGGACTGAAGCTTTCTTT

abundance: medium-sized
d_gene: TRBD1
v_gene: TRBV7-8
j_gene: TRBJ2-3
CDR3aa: CASSLAPGTGEVVTDTQYF
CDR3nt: TGTGCCAGCAGCTTAGCGCCTGGGACAGGGGAGGTGGTCACAGATACGCAGTATTTT

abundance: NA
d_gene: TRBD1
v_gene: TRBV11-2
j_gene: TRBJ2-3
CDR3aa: CASSTGTGRRGTQYF
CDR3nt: TGTGCCAGCAGCACCGGGACAGGACGAAGAGGTACGCAGTATTTT

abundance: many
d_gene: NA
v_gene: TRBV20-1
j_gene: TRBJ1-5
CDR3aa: CSARGGGNQPQHF
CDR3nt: TGCAGTGCTAGAGGAGGGGGCAATCAGCCCCAGCATTTT

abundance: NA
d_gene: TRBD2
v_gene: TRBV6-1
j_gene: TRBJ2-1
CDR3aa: CATSLAGVNYEQFF
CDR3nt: TGTGCCACTTCACTAGCGGGAGTTAACTATGAGCAGTTCTTC

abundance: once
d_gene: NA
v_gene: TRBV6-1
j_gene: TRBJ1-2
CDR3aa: CVSSVTPLVFYGYTF
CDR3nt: TGTGTCAGCAGTGTAACACCCTTGGTGTTCTATGGCTACACCTTC

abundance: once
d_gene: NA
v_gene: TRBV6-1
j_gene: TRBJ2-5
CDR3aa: CASSGITGDQETQYF
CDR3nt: TGTGCCAGCAGTGGGATTACCGGGGACCAAGAGACCCAGTACTTC

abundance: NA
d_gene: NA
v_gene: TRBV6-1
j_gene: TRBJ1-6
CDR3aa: CASTLQDTINSPLHF
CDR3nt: TGTGCCAGCACCTTACAGGACACCATTAATTCACCCCTCCACTTT

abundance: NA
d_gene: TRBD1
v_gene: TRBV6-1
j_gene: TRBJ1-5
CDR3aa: CASRTGVNQPQHF
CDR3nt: TGTGCCAGCAGGACAGGGGTCAATCAGCCCCAGCATTTT

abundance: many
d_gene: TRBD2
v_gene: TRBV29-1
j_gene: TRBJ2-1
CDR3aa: CSVHGREGSNEQFF
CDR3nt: TGCAGCGTTCATGGGAGGGAGGGCTCTAATGAGCAGTTCTTC

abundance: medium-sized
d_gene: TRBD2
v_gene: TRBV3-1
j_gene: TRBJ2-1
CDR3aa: CASSQNGLAAGEQFF
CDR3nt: TGTGCCAGCAGCCAGAATGGACTAGCGGCGGGTGAGCAGTTCTTC

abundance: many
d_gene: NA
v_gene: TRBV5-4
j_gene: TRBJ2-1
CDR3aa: CASSLPQSSYNEQFF
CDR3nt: TGTGCCAGCAGCTTGCCGCAAAGCTCCTACAATGAGCAGTTCTTC

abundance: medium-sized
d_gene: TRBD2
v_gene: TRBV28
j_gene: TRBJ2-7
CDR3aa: CASRILTSGGEQYF
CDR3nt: TGTGCCAGCAGAATCTTGACTAGCGGGGGAGAGCAGTACTTC

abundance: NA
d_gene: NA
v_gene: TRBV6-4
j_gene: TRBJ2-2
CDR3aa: CASSDTNTGELFF
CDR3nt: TGTGCCAGCAGTGACACAAACACCGGGGAGCTGTTTTTT